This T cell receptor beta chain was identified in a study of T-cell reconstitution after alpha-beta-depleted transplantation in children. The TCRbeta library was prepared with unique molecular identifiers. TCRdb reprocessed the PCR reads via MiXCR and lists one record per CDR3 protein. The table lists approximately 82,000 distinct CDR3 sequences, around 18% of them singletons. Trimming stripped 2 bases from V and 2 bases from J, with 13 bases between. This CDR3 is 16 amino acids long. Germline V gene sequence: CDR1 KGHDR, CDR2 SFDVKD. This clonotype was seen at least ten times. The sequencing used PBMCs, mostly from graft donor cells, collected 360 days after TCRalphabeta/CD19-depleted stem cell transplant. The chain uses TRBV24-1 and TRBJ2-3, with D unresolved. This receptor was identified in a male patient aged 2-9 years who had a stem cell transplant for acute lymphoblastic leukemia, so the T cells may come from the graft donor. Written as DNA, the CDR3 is TGTGCCACCAGTGATTCAAGGCTTTGGTACACAGATACGCAGTATTTT. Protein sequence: CATSDSRLWYTDTQYF.